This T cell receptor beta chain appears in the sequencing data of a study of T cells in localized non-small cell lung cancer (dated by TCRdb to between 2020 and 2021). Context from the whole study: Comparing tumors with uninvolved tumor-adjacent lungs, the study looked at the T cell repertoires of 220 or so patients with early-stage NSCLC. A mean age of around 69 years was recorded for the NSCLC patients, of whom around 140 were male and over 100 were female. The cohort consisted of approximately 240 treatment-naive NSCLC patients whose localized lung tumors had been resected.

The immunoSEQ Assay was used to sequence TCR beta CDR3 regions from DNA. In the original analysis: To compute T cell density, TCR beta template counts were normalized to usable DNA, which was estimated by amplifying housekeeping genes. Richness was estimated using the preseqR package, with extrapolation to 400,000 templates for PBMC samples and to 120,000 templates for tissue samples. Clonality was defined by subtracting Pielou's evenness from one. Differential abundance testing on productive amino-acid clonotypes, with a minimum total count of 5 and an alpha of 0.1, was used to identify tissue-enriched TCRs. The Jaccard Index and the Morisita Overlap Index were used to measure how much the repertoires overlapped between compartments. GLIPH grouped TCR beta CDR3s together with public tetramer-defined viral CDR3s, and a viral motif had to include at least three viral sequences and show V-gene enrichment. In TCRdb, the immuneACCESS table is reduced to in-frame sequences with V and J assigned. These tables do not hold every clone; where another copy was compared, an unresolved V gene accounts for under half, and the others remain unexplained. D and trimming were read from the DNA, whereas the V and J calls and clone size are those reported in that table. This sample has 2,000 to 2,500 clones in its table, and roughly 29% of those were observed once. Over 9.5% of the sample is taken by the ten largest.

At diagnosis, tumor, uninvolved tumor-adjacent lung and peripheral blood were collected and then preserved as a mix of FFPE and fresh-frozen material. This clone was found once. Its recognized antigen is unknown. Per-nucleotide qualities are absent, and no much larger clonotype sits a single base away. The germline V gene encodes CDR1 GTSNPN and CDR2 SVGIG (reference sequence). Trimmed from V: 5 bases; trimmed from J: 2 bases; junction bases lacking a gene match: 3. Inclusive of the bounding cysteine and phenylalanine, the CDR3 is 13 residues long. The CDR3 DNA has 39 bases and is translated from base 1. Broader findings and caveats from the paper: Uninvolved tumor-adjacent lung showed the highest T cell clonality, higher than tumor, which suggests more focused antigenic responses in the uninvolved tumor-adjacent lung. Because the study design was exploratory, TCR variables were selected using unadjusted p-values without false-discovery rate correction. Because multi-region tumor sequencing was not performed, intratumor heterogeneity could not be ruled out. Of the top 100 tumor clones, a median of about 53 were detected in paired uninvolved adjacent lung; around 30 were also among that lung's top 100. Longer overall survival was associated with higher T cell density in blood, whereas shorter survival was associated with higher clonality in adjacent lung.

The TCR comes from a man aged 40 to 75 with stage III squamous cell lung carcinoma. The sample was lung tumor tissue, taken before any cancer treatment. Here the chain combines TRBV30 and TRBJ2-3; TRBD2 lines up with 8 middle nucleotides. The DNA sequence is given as TGTGCCTGGGAGCGGGGGACCACAGATACGCAGTATTTT. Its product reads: CAWERGTTDTQYF.